This TCR beta chain was identified in a study of regulatory T cells in long-lasting Graves disease. Overall study findings and caveats: Favored gene segments in persistent disease were TRBV28, TRBJ1-2 and TRBJ2-5.

As to time point: newly diagnosed GD, antithyroid drugs for less than 3 months. PBMC-extracted RNA yielded the TCR library. Graves' disease diagnosis was established per American Thyroid Association guidelines. The germline V gene encodes CDR1 MGHRA and CDR2 YSYEKL. The CDR3 is 17 amino acids. The junction had 11 bases not matched to a gene; V was cut back by 3 bases and J by 0 bases. About this clonotype: The antigen is not known.

Assembly of TCR beta libraries relied on iRepertoire HTBI primers together with Arm-PCR of CDR3 regions. TCRdb called the multiplex PCR reads again in MiXCR, with one record for every CDR3 protein. The sample holds approximately 400,000 distinct CDR3 sequences, roughly 15% seen once. These data are also associated with another study on T cells in Graves' hyperthyroidism and ophthalmopathy. From that second work: Hyperthyroidism had been newly diagnosed in patients aged 18 to 65, and its duration was under 2 months.

The starting material was peripheral blood mononuclear cells (PBMCs), obtained at new diagnosis, from a patient treated with antithyroid drugs. V and J are TRBV4-1 and TRBJ2-7; TRBD1 matches 7 bases. The origin of this receptor is a woman in her thirties or forties with Graves disease. The CDR3 here is CASSQPNRGANSYEQYF. CDR3 DNA: TGCGCCAGCAGCCAGCCAAACAGGGGCGCCAACTCCTACGAGCAGTACTTC.